This paragraph reports one T cell receptor (beta chain). The antigen is undetermined. This sample was taken from a study of T cells in Graves' hyperthyroidism and ophthalmopathy. The CDR3 regions of TCR beta were amplified from RNA transcripts. During a first-round RT-PCR of the TCR CDR3, the HTBI primer set was used. TCRdb called the multiplex PCR reads again in MiXCR, with one record for every CDR3 protein. The data show fewer than 750,000 distinct CDR3 sequences, with around 46% seen just once and approximately 7.5% held by the top ten. With a duration under 2 months, the hyperthyroidism was newly diagnosed in patients aged 18 to 65. Germline CDR1 and CDR2: KGHSH and LQKENI. The CDR3 covers 12 residues. The V end lost 3 bases, the J end lost 6 bases, and 5 bases lay between the germline ends. Study-wide results and limits: Ophthalmopathy, as predicted by the model, came a median 6.5 months after the prediction.

The rearrangement joins TRBV18 to TRBJ2-2; no clear D. Sequencing used peripheral blood or thyroid tissue (not recorded which). The receptor was isolated from a young woman with Graves' hyperthyroidism. CDR3 sequence reads: CASSPQSGELFF. In DNA form, the CDR3 reads TGTGCCAGCTCACCTCAGTCCGGGGAGCTGTTTTTT.